Here is one TCR beta chain with its context. Its antigen is still unknown. The sample holds no much larger clone one base away, and base qualities are not on file. This entry comes from a study of blood T cell repertoires in COVID-19 (dated by TCRdb to the early 2020s). General notes on the study: Samples from collaborators originated in the United States, Italy and Spain and spanned both the acute and convalescent phases of COVID-19. A de-identified subject ID, COVID-19 status, age in years and sex were almost always included in the sample metadata. Where available, HLA class I and class II types were taken from metadata supplied by the sample provider and were not determined by assay-based typing. The dataset comprised deeply sampled blood TCRbeta repertoires from subjects exposed to, actively infected with, or recovered from COVID-19. The repertoires were released in a freely available public database meant as a resource for research on the immune response to SARS-CoV-2. The prospective study material was composed of cDNA or gDNA derived from T cells, B-cell-depleted T cells, or PBMCs. The samples were drawn from two sources: the first 160 participants of the ongoing ImmuneRACE study, and 1,254 subjects contributed by 6 global collaborators. What the authors observed across the whole study: How much clinical and demographic metadata was included differed by source and by participant, and the metadata was provided uncurated.

TCRbeta CDR3 regions were amplified from genomic DNA by means of the immunoSEQ Assay, a bias-controlled multiplex PCR. Per the authors' processing: Within the assay, amplification of reference gene primers was used to estimate how many nucleated cells each sample contained. To quantify the absolute abundance of each unique TCRbeta CDR3 rearrangement, sequence reads were collapsed and filtered. For each sample, productive Simpson clonality was calculated as the square root of Simpson's diversity index across productive rearrangements. Not all clones reach the TCRdb copy of this immuneACCESS table, which keeps in-frame sequences only. Checked studies attribute under half of the gap to unresolved V genes and leave the rest unexplained. The V and J calls and the clone size are those of that table, but D and trimming were determined from the DNA. The sample table records roughly 250,000 clones; around 89% of these occur just once. The top ten constitute 1.2% of the sample.

Participants in the prospective study were enrolled through a virtual design, were aged roughly 18 to 100 years, and lived in about two dozen United States geographic areas. In the prospective study, cohorts were assigned on the basis of participant-reported clinical history obtained from a screening survey and a study questionnaire. Each participant in the prospective study had whole blood, serum and a nasopharyngeal or oropharyngeal swab collected by mobile phlebotomists. Over an approximately two-month period, participants in the prospective study had the option of providing additional blood draws and questionnaires. Prospective study blood samples were shipped either frozen or at room temperature before DNA extraction. V gives up 3 bases and J gives up 0 bases, and the segment between their germline ends measures 18 bases. From cysteine to phenylalanine, the CDR3 is 18 amino acids long. CDR3 DNA only is kept here, 54 bases in frame from base 1. The CDR1 and CDR2 encoded by the germline V gene are ENHRY and SYGVKD.

The clonotype was recovered from a woman between 40 and 50 years old with acute COVID-19. The chain employs TRBV10-3 and TRBJ1-5; perhaps TRBD1 is the D gene, with 5 bases matching. Sequenced material: PBMCs or T cells enriched from blood (not recorded which). The CDR3 protein is CAISDPTRTKYSNQPQHF. In nucleotides, the sequence is TGTGCCATCAGTGACCCGACCCGGACAAAATATAGCAATCAGCCCCAGCATTTT.